This T cell receptor (beta chain) comes out of a study of cytomegalovirus exposure and HLA in healthy donors. Study as a whole: As released early, the data held 65 million to 90 million unique TCRs from HLA-typed donors. General study findings and limits: The CMV antigen specificity of three CMV-associated chains was confirmed through in vitro analysis.

The CDR3 extends over 13 amino acids. Germline loops: CDR1 MNHEY, CDR2 SVGAGI. V shed 6 bases and J 8 bases; nucleotides not matched to a gene: 9. Nominally healthy donors were sampled, though unrecorded immune exposures were likely. Primers included in the PCR were 60 Vbeta and 13 Jbeta primers. The method was immunoSEQ multiplex PCR; TCRdb's version includes in-frame clones alone and lacks a portion of them. The sample holds about 250,000 clones, roughly 70% seen once. With regard to this clone: Its specificity is not known.

Sequenced input: PBMCs. The chain uses TRBV6-5 and TRBJ1-2; 7 bases agree with TRBD1. This receptor was obtained from a female donor in good health and CMV-seronegative. The CDR3 DNA is TGTGCCAGCAGCTACCCCGGGACAGCCGGCTACACCTTC. Protein: CASSYPGTAGYTF.